Listed here is a single T cell receptor (beta chain). Deletions cut 6 bases from V and 5 bases from J, with 7 bases between. The CDR3 has 11 residues. CDR1 LNHDA and CDR2 SQIVND come from the germline V gene (reference sequence). Original data processing: For nucleated cells, counts were estimated from reference gene primer amplification. TCRdb keeps only in-frame clones here, not all; method: immunoSEQ multiplex PCR. From that table come the V and J calls and clone size; the DNA was used to work out D and trimming. In the table there are around 59,000 clones, about 86% of which are singletons. The source of the sample is a study of blood T cell repertoires in COVID-19. The wider study: Specimens from acute and convalescent COVID-19 originated in the United States, Italy and Spain.

The source material was peripheral blood. The chain has TRBV19 and TRBJ1-2; tentative D call: TRBD1 (5 bases). The receptor was isolated from an elderly woman with active or convalescent COVID-19. The CDR3 loop is CASSSGYGYTF. CDR3 coding DNA: TGTGCCAGTAGCTCAGGGTATGGCTACACCTTC.